A selection of T cell receptor beta chains follows, all from one sample in a study of blood T cell repertoires in COVID-19. The table came from immunoSEQ multiplex PCR; TCRdb's copy has only in-frame clones and leaves some out. The sample lists roughly 140,000 clones, about 83% occurring once. The specimen sequenced was PBMCs or T cells enriched from blood (not recorded which). Receptors originate from a woman aged 45-65 years who had been exposed to COVID-19. The CDR3 runs from the conserved cysteine through the conserved F or W. A D gene is named only where the DNA matches it firmly. Size values are once, few and many counts, or a class for expanded clones, and some rows have none.

V gene: TRBV12-3/TRBV12-4
clone size: .
J gene: TRBJ1-1
CDR3 length: 13
D gene: .
CDR3 protein: CASSLYKNTEAFF
CDR3 DNA: TGTGCCAGCAGTTTGTATAAAAACACTGAAGCTTTCTTT

V gene: TRBV6-4
clone size: many
J gene: TRBJ2-1
CDR3 length: 15
D gene: TRBD2
CDR3 protein: CASSEASGGVDEQFF
CDR3 DNA: TGTGCCAGCAGTGAGGCTAGCGGGGGAGTCGATGAGCAGTTCTTC

V gene: TRBV11-2
clone size: .
J gene: TRBJ2-1
CDR3 length: 14
D gene: .
CDR3 protein: CASSPAGRHNEQFF
CDR3 DNA: TGTGCCAGCAGCCCGGCGGGCCGCCACAATGAGCAGTTCTTC

V gene: TRBV18
clone size: .
J gene: TRBJ1-6
CDR3 length: 14
D gene: TRBD1
CDR3 protein: CASSPGQGVSPLHF
CDR3 DNA: TGTGCCAGCTCACCTGGACAGGGGGTTTCACCCCTCCACTTT

V gene: TRBV3-1/TRBV3-2
clone size: .
J gene: TRBJ1-2
CDR3 length: 16
D gene: TRBD1
CDR3 protein: CASSRRQGASNYGYTF
CDR3 DNA: TGTGCCAGCAGCCGACGACAGGGGGCCTCTAACTATGGCTACACCTTC

V gene: TRBV4-2
clone size: .
J gene: TRBJ2-5
CDR3 length: 13
D gene: .
CDR3 protein: CASSQDPRETQYF
CDR3 DNA: TGTGCCAGCAGCCAAGATCCCCGGGAGACCCAGTACTTC

V gene: TRBV7-2
clone size: .
J gene: TRBJ2-2
CDR3 length: 16
D gene: .
CDR3 protein: CASSSSSGLNTGELFF
CDR3 DNA: TGTGCCAGCAGCTCCTCAAGCGGGCTGAACACCGGGGAGCTGTTTTTT

V gene: TRBV9
clone size: .
J gene: TRBJ2-1
CDR3 length: 13
D gene: TRBD2
CDR3 protein: CASGLAGYNEQFF
CDR3 DNA: TGTGCCAGTGGACTAGCGGGTTACAATGAGCAGTTCTTC

V gene: TRBV18
clone size: .
J gene: TRBJ1-6
CDR3 length: 15
D gene: TRBD1
CDR3 protein: CASSPKGADNSPLHF
CDR3 DNA: TGTGCCAGCTCACCAAAGGGGGCGGATAATTCACCCCTCCACTTT

V gene: TRBV7-9
clone size: .
J gene: TRBJ1-2
CDR3 length: 11
D gene: .
CDR3 protein: CASSPGDGYTF
CDR3 DNA: TGTGCCAGCAGCCCCGGGGATGGCTACACCTTC

V gene: TRBV7-2
clone size: .
J gene: TRBJ2-7
CDR3 length: 16
D gene: .
CDR3 protein: CASSLVGTQGEHEQYF
CDR3 DNA: TGTGCCAGCAGCTTAGTAGGGACTCAGGGGGAACACGAGCAGTACTTC

V gene: TRBV6-7
clone size: once
J gene: TRBJ2-5
CDR3 length: 15
D gene: .
CDR3 protein: CASRPGHRVLETQYF
CDR3 DNA: TGTGCCAGCAGGCCGGGACACAGGGTGCTGGAGACCCAGTACTTC